The clone carrying this T cell receptor (beta chain) occurred a few times. Its target is not known. This specimen comes from a study of blood T cells in healthy people across ages. Notes on the study in general: With donor CMV status unknown, expanded clonotype changes were possibly confounded. Bulk PBMC profiling left naive and antigen-experienced comparisons inconclusive. Diversity figures based on one million T cells were deemed too low.

V was clipped by 5 bases and J by 8 bases; unmatched bases: 5. The CDR3 has 13 amino acids. Germline lookup yields CDR1 LNHNV and CDR2 YYDKDF (reference sequence). A second about 7 to 12 cycle PCR used barcoded and J-beta primers. TCRdb redid the calling of the 5' RACE reads with MiXCR, one entry per CDR3 protein. The profile shows about 2 million distinct CDR3 sequences, 49% of them singletons. A minimum of 6 micrograms of total RNA was extracted per sample. This receptor was obtained from a woman aged 40 to 49 in good health. What was sequenced was blood. The chain couples TRBV15 to TRBJ1-5, with 8 bases fitting TRBD1. CDR3 protein: CATSAGQGEPQHF. The CDR3 bases are TGTGCCACCAGCGCCGGACAGGGTGAGCCCCAGCATTTT. Full variable domain (missing parts from reference TRBV15 and TRBJ1-5): DAMVIQNPRYQVTQFGKPVTLSCSQTLNHNVMYWYQQKSSQAPKLLFHYYDKDFNNEADTPDNFQSRRPNTSFCFLDIRSPGLGDTAMYLCATSAGQGEPQHFGDGTRLSIL.